Shown below are 9 T cell receptor beta chains from a single sample sequenced in a study of T cells in Graves' hyperthyroidism and ophthalmopathy. Template material for amplifying TCR beta CDR3 regions consisted of RNA transcripts. Primed by the HTBI set, a first-round RT-PCR was run on the TCR CDR3. Via MiXCR, TCRdb re-called the multiplex PCR reads, giving one row per CDR3 protein. This table has fewer than 900,000 distinct CDR3 sequences, roughly 17% appearing once. The sample taken for sequencing was blood. Source of these receptors: a man younger than 35 with Graves' hyperthyroidism.

This sequence joins TRBV27 and TRBJ2-3, with TRBD2 matching 9 bases. J lost 0 bases, V lost 3 bases, and 10 bases had no gene match. Germline lookup yields CDR1 MNHEY and CDR2 SMNVEV (reference sequence). There are 18 residues in the CDR3. The CDR3 region is CASSFVHGTSRSTDTQYF. In nucleotides, the CDR3 is TGTGCCAGCAGTTTTGTTCACGGGACTAGCAGGAGCACAGATACGCAGTATTTT.

A word on this clonotype: This may arise from a read error, as a much more abundant clone is one base away. This chain connects TRBV12-3 or TRBV12-4 to TRBJ2-1, with TRBD1 matching over 10 bases. The CDR3 is 14 residues long. The CDR3 loop is CASGTGDFYNGQFF. The CDR3 DNA is TGTGCCAGCGGGACAGGGGACTTCTACAATGGGCAGTTCTTC.

This clonotype came up many times. The V call is TRBV28, the J call TRBJ2-7; 12 nucleotides match TRBD2. Germline-derived CDR1 and CDR2 are MDHEN and SYDVKM. V shed 5 bases and J 7 bases; nucleotides not matched to a gene: 9. The CDR3 contains 15 residues. The DNA of the CDR3 is TGTGCCAGCAGTCCCTCGACTAGCGGGAGTTGGGAGCAGTACTTC. Translation: CASSPSTSGSWEQYF.

This clonotype was observed many times. The chain employs TRBV15 and TRBJ2-7; either TRBD1 or TRBD2 may fit D (5 bases each). Germline CDR1 reads LNHNV; CDR2 reads YYDKDF (reference sequence). The CDR3 length is 15 residues. V lost 3 bases and J 6 bases, leaving 18 bases between the germline ends. As DNA, the CDR3 is TGTGCCACCAGCAGGTTCTCCGGGACCGAGGGCGAGCAGTACTTC. Translation: CATSRFSGTEGEQYF.

This clonotype has just a few counts. The chain combines TRBV6-1 with TRBJ2-2; tentative D call: TRBD2 (5 bases). V was trimmed by 5 bases and J by 1 base, leaving 11 bases between them. CDR3 length: 15 amino acids. Per germline, CDR1 MNHNS and CDR2 SASEGT. CDR3 loop: CASSTSGVNTGELFF. The DNA of the CDR3 is TGTGCCAGCAGTACAAGCGGAGTGAACACCGGGGAGCTGTTTTTT.

This clonotype was counted at least ten times. This chain links TRBV7-8 with TRBJ2-7; 13 bases are shared with TRBD2. V trimming: 5 bases; J trimming: 3 bases; junction bases outside the gene matches: 4. The CDR3 loop spans 15 amino acids. Germline V gives CDR1 SGHVS, CDR2 FQNEAQ. In nucleotides, the CDR3 is TGTGCCAGCAGCCAACGGACTAGCGGGAGCTACGAGCAGTACTTC. Translation: CASSQRTSGSYEQYF.

In its sample, this clonotype was seen many times. The chain uses TRBV7-3 and TRBJ2-2, with a tentative D call TRBD2 (6 bases). This CDR3 is 16 amino acids long. Germline assignment: CDR1 SGHTA and CDR2 FQGTGA. V lost 2 bases and J lost 0, with 10 bases in between. The CDR3 DNA reads TGTGCCAGCAGCTTAGGGACGGGAGCGAACACCGGGGAGCTGTTTTTT. Translated: CASSLGTGANTGELFF.

The rearrangement joins TRBV30 to TRBJ2-2, with D possibly TRBD1 on 5 matching bases. V shed 3 bases and J shed 5 bases, with 10 bases lying between them. Germline assignment: CDR1 GTSNPN and CDR2 SVGIG (reference sequence). The CDR3 is 13 residues long. CDR3 loop: CAWRPGRTGELFF. In nucleotides, the CDR3 is TGTGCCTGGAGGCCAGGGCGAACCGGGGAGCTGTTTTTT.

This clonotype was picked up a small number of times. The rearrangement joins TRBV5-4 to TRBJ2-4; TRBD1 matches 8 bases. V was clipped by 4 bases and J by 1 base; unmatched bases: 4. Germline lookup yields CDR1 SGHNT and CDR2 YYREEE (reference sequence). The CDR3 loop spans 15 amino acids. Here the CDR3 reads CASSVQGEAKNIQYF. As DNA, the CDR3 is TGTGCCAGCAGCGTACAGGGGGAGGCCAAAAACATTCAGTACTTC.